The T cell receptor beta chain described here comes from a study of cytomegalovirus exposure and HLA in healthy donors. Study-level results: The investigators catalogued under 200 TCR beta chains as cytomegalovirus-associated.

A multiplex PCR was run with 60 Vbeta primers and 13 Jbeta primers. The data were produced by immunoSEQ multiplex PCR, yet TCRdb's version contains in-frame clones alone and is incomplete. The data contain tens of thousands of clones, almost 85% of them singletons. This CDR3 spans 14 amino acids. The germline V gene has CDR1 SGHRS and CDR2 YFSETQ. V gave up 4 bases and J gave up 7 bases; unmatched junction bases: 2. Of note for this clone: Its antigen is unknown. The same CDR3 also results from other DNA sequences found in this sample.

This receptor was identified in a man between 45 and 60 years old in good health and CMV-seronegative. The chain joins TRBV5-1 to TRBJ1-4, with 12 bases aligning to TRBD1. The specimen sequenced was PBMCs. The CDR3 region is CASSLGQGAEKLFF. The DNA of the CDR3 is TGCGCCAGCAGCCTGGGACAGGGGGCTGAAAAACTGTTTTTT.